This TCR beta chain was retrieved from a study of CD8 T cells in ankylosing spondylitis. Study results and caveats: Disease-linked clones bore a CD8+ phenotype, appearing relatively rarely in peripheral blood. Characteristic of ankylosing spondylitis blood, it appeared, was a TCR beta motif comprising several highly homologous variants.

This CDR3 is 15 amino acids long. Deletions cut 1 base from V and 8 bases from J, with 18 bases between. Germline values: CDR1 DFQATT, CDR2 SNEGSKA (reference sequence). Researchers built TCR beta libraries using quantitative 5'-RACE with molecular barcodes. A single record per CDR3 protein comes from TCRdb applying MiXCR to the 5' RACE reads. The table shows around 250,000 distinct CDR3 sequences, with roughly 32% occurring only once. A word on this clonotype: What it binds is unknown.

Material for sequencing was blood, either unsorted or a sorted T cell fraction (not recorded which). The V gene is TRBV20-1, the J gene TRBJ2-1, with D unresolved. The sequence came from a male donor with ankylosing spondylitis or in good health (not recorded which). This CDR3 reads CSARGYQVGRDEQFF. The CDR3 nucleotides read TGCAGTGCTAGAGGCTATCAGGTGGGTCGCGATGAGCAGTTCTTC.